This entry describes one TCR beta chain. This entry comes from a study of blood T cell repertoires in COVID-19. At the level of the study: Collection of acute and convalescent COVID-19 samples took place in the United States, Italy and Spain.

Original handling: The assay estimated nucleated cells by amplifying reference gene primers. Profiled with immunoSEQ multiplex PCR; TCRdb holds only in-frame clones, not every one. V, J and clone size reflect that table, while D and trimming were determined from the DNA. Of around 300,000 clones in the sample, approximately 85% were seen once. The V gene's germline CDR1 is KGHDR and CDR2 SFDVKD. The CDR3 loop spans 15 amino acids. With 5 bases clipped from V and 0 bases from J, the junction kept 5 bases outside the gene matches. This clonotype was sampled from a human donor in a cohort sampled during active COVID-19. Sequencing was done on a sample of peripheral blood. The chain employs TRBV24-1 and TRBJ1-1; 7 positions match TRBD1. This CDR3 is CATSVHRGLNTEAFF. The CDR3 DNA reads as TGTGCCACCAGTGTTCACAGGGGACTGAACACTGAAGCTTTCTTT.